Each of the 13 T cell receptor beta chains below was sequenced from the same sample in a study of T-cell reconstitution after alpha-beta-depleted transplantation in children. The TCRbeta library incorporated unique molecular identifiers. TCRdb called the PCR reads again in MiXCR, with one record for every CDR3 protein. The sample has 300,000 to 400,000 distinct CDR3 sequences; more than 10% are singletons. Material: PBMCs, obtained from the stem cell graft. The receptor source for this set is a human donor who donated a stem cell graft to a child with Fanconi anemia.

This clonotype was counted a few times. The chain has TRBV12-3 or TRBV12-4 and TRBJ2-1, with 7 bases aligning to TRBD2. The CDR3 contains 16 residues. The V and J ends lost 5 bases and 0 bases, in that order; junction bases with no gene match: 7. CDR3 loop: CASSPAGDLSYNEQFF. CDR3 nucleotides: TGTGCCAGCAGTCCCGCGGGAGACCTCTCCTACAATGAGCAGTTCTTC.

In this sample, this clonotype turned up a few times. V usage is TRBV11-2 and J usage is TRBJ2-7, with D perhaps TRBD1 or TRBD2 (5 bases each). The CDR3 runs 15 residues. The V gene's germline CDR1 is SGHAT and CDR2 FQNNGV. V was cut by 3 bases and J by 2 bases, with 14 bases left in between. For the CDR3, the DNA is TGTGCCAGCAGCTTGTCCGGGACGGAGACCTACGAGCAGTACGTC. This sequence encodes CASSLSGTETYEQYV.

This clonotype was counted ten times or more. CDR3 coding DNA: TGTGCCAGCAGTTCATCATCGACAGGGGGCCTGAACACTGAAGCTTTCTTT. It is translated as CASSSSSTGGLNTEAFF. The gene calls are TRBV12-3 or TRBV12-4 and TRBJ1-1; 10 nucleotides match TRBD1. This CDR3 region has 17 residues. Trimming cost V 4 bases and J 0 bases; bases outside gene matches: 8.

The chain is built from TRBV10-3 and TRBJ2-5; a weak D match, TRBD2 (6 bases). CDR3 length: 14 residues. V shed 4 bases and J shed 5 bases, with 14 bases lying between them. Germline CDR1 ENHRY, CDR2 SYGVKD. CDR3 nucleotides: TGTGCCATCAGTGGGACTAATTGGGGCGAGACCCAGTACTTC. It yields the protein CAISGTNWGETQYF.

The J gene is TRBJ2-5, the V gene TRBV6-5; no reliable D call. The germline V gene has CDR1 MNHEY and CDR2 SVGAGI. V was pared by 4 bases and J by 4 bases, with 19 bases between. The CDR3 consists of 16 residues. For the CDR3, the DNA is TGTGCCAGCAGTTCTTCCAATGTTTTGGGTATAGAGACCCAGTACTTC. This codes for CASSSSNVLGIETQYF.

For the CDR3, the DNA is TGTGCCAGCAGCTCCTCCCGCGCTGGCTACACCTTC. This encodes CASSSSRAGYTF. The chain has TRBV11-2 and TRBJ1-2, with D hard to call. Germline lookup yields CDR1 SGHAT and CDR2 FQNNGV. The CDR3 runs 12 residues. Trimming took 4 bases from V and 7 from J, leaving 10 bases between them.

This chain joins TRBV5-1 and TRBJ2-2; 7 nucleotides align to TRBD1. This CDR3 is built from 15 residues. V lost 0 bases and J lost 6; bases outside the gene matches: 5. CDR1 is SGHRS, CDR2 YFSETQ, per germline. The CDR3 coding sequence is TGCGCCAGCAGCTTGGTTAGACAGGGTCCCGGGGAGCTGTTTTTT. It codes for CASSLVRQGPGELFF.

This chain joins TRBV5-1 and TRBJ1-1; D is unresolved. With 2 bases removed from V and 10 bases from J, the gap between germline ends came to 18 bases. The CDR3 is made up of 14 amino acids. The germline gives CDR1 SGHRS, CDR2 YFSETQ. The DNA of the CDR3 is TGCGCCAGCAGCTTTTCCCCTGAGGTAACGCTAGCTTTCTTT. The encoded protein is CASSFSPEVTLAFF.

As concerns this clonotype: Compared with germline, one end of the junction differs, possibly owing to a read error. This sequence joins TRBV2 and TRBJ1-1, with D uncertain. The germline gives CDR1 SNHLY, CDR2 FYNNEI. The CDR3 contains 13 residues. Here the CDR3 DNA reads TGTGCCAGCAGTGAATTAGGGAACATTGAAGCTTTCTTT. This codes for CASSELGNIEAFF.

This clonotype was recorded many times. CDR3 in amino acids: CASSMGQSYEQYF. The CDR3 DNA reads TGTGCCAGCAGTATGGGACAGTCCTACGAGCAGTACTTC. The chain has TRBV12-3 or TRBV12-4 and TRBJ2-7; 7 bases map to TRBD1. The CDR3 has 13 residues. V dropped 5 bases and J dropped 1; count of bases not matched to a gene: 2.

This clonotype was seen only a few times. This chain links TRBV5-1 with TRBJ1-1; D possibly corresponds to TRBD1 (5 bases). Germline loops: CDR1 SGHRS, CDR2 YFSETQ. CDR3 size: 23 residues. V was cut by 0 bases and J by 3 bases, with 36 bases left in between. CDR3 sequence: CASSLAGGHSRADRVLMDTEAFF. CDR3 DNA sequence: TGCGCCAGCAGCTTGGCCGGAGGGCACTCCAGGGCGGATAGGGTTTTAATGGACACTGAAGCTTTCTTT.

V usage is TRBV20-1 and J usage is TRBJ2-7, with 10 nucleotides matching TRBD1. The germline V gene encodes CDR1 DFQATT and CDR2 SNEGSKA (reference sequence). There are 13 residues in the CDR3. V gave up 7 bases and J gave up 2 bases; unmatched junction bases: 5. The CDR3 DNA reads TGCAGTGTCCCGGGACAGGGGCCCTACGAGCAGTACTTC. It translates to CSVPGQGPYEQYF.

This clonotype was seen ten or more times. In DNA form, the CDR3 reads TGTGCCAGCAGCCGCGGTCCGGGGAGGGAGCAGTACGTC. It specifies CASSRGPGREQYV. The gene calls are TRBV28 and TRBJ2-7, with a possible D match to TRBD2 (6 bases). CDR1 and CDR2 (germline): MDHEN, SYDVKM. V was shortened by 6 bases and J by 7 bases, with 16 bases between the two germline ends. The CDR3 has 13 residues.